Listed below are T cell receptor beta chains from one sample, sequenced in a study of blood T cell repertoires in COVID-19. TCRdb's copy holds only in-frame clones and misses some; the assay was immunoSEQ multiplex PCR. Here the sample spans about 280,000 clones, approximately 90% being singletons. Sequencing input: PBMCs or T cells enriched from blood (not recorded which). The origin of the receptors is a man between 40 and 49 years old who had been exposed to COVID-19. The CDR3 runs from the conserved cysteine through the conserved F or W. The D gene is left open where the match is weak. Size is omitted from some rows. Given values are once, few, many or a class for expanded clones.

D gene,clone size,J gene,CDR3 length,V gene,CDR3 protein,CDR3 DNA
NA,NA,TRBJ1-2,15,TRBV5-5,CASSLAHSANYGYTF,TGTGCCAGCAGCTTGGCTCACTCCGCTAACTATGGCTACACCTTC
NA,few,TRBJ1-2,14,TRBV28,CASSSPGVNYGYTF,TGTGCCAGCAGTTCCCCCGGGGTTAACTATGGCTACACCTTC
NA,NA,TRBJ2-2,13,TRBV11-2,CARGEDGTGELFF,TGTGCCAGGGGGGAGGACGGGACCGGGGAGCTGTTTTTT
TRBD1,NA,TRBJ1-2,13,TRBV5-1,CASSLDRGQGYTF,TGCGCCAGCAGCTTGGACAGGGGGCAGGGCTACACCTTC
NA,NA,TRBJ2-3,15,TRBV30,CASSPSGGVADTQYF,TGTGCCTCATCGCCCTCAGGAGGGGTGGCAGATACGCAGTATTTT
TRBD2,NA,TRBJ2-7,13,TRBV2,CATGTSGTYEQYF,TGTGCCACCGGGACTAGCGGAACCTACGAGCAGTACTTC
NA,NA,TRBJ2-5,19,TRBV19,CASSIGRATGSPSQETQYF,TGTGCCAGTAGTATTGGCCGGGCTACGGGAAGTCCAAGCCAAGAGACCCAGTACTTC
NA,NA,TRBJ2-5,14,TRBV7-2,CASSLFSVQETQYF,TGTGCCAGCAGCTTATTCAGCGTTCAAGAGACCCAGTACTTC
TRBD1,NA,TRBJ2-3,13,TRBV2,CASKDRETDTQYF,TGTGCCAGCAAGGACAGGGAGACAGATACGCAGTATTTT
NA,NA,TRBJ1-1,16,TRBV29-1,CSVASHKPPTGTEAFF,TGCAGCGTCGCCAGTCACAAACCCCCGACGGGCACTGAAGCTTTCTTT
NA,NA,TRBJ1-6,14,TRBV19,CASSMREANSPLHF,TGTGCCAGTAGTATGAGGGAGGCGAATTCACCCCTCCACTTT
NA,NA,TRBJ1-1,13,TRBV5-5,CASSGPINTEAFF,TGTGCCAGCAGCGGCCCGATTAACACTGAAGCTTTCTTT
NA,NA,TRBJ2-7,12,TRBV28,CASSSARTGQYF,TGTGCCAGCAGTTCGGCTAGAACGGGGCAGTACTTC
TRBD1,NA,TRBJ1-2,17,TRBV19,CASRLTGTGLRSYGYTF,TGTGCCAGTAGACTGACCGGGACAGGTCTACGTTCTTATGGCTACACCTTC
NA,NA,TRBJ2-7,13,TRBV5-5,CASSSEPGLEQYF,TGTGCCAGCAGCTCAGAGCCGGGACTGGAGCAGTACTTC
NA,NA,TRBJ2-2,18,TRBV28,CASSLSFFGQGNTGELFF,TGTGCCAGCAGTTTATCCTTTTTTGGGCAGGGGAACACCGGGGAGCTGTTTTTT
TRBD1,NA,TRBJ2-2,15,TRBV9,CASSAGTENTGELFF,TGTGCCAGCAGCGCCGGGACAGAGAACACCGGGGAGCTGTTTTTT
NA,NA,TRBJ2-3,16,TRBV27,CASSAGKRVVADTQYF,TGTGCCAGCAGCGCAGGGAAGCGGGTTGTCGCAGATACGCAGTATTTT
TRBD2,NA,TRBJ2-4,17,TRBV19,CASSRGLAGNGKNIQYF,TGTGCCAGTAGCCGGGGGCTAGCGGGGAATGGCAAAAACATTCAGTACTTC
TRBD1,NA,TRBJ2-7,13,TRBV18,CASSTGTVYEQYF,TGTGCCAGCTCGACCGGGACAGTCTACGAGCAGTACTTC
NA,NA,TRBJ1-2,13,TRBV29-1,CSVEGVERDGYTF,TGCAGCGTTGAAGGGGTGGAGCGAGATGGCTACACCTTC
NA,NA,TRBJ1-3,14,TRBV7-9,CASSLEIAGNTIYF,TGTGCCAGCAGCTTAGAAATAGCTGGAAACACCATATATTTT
NA,NA,TRBJ1-3,15,TRBV9,CASSVALSSGNTIYF,TGTGCCAGCAGCGTAGCTCTGAGCTCTGGAAACACCATATATTTT
TRBD1,once,TRBJ1-2,15,TRBV19,CASSADRGKHYGYTF,TGTGCCAGTAGTGCGGACAGGGGGAAACACTATGGCTACACCTTC
TRBD1,NA,TRBJ2-6,18,TRBV5-4,CASSLGQGITSGANVLTF,TGTGCCAGCAGCCTTGGACAGGGTATCACCTCTGGGGCCAACGTCCTGACTTTC
NA,NA,TRBJ2-1,14,TRBV5-1,CATPGLSNPHEQFF,TGCGCCACCCCGGGACTTTCCAACCCCCATGAGCAGTTCTTC
NA,once,TRBJ1-1,14,TRBV9,CASSETEGRAEAFF,TGTGCCAGCAGCGAGACAGAGGGGAGGGCTGAAGCTTTCTTT
NA,NA,TRBJ1-1,16,TRBV7-6,CASSSTGATMNTEAFF,TGTGCCAGCAGCTCGACTGGGGCTACCATGAACACTGAAGCTTTCTTT
TRBD1,NA,TRBJ1-2,13,TRBV24-1,CATSGGQGAGYTF,TGTGCCACCAGTGGCGGACAGGGGGCCGGCTACACCTTC
TRBD2,once,TRBJ2-7,17,TRBV4-3,CASSQDSGGRSSYEQYF,TGCGCCAGCAGCCAAGATTCGGGCGGGAGGTCTTCCTACGAGCAGTACTTC
NA,NA,TRBJ2-1,15,TRBV7-3,CASSSNPRGRNEQFF,TGTGCCAGCAGCTCTAATCCCAGGGGACGCAATGAGCAGTTCTTC
NA,NA,TRBJ2-2,15,TRBV9,CASSVGLTRSGELFF,TGTGCCAGCAGCGTAGGTTTAACGCGGTCCGGGGAGCTGTTTTTT
TRBD1,NA,TRBJ1-1,15,TRBV14,CASSQDDREVAEAFF,TGTGCCAGCAGCCAAGATGACAGGGAAGTCGCTGAAGCTTTCTTT
TRBD2,NA,TRBJ2-7,16,TRBV4-3,CASSQDGRTSGYEQYF,TGCGCCAGCAGCCAAGACGGTAGGACTAGCGGCTACGAGCAGTACTTC
TRBD1,NA,TRBJ2-3,19,TRBV28,CASRGDRGQIIFSTDTQYF,TGTGCCAGCAGGGGGGACAGGGGGCAGATTATTTTTAGCACAGATACGCAGTATTTT
TRBD1,NA,TRBJ1-6,14,TRBV30,CASGTGGYNSPLHF,TGTGCTTCCGGGACAGGGGGCTATAATTCACCCCTCCACTTT
TRBD1,NA,TRBJ1-6,15,TRBV28,CASSLGGQGHSPLHF,TGTGCCAGCAGTTTAGGGGGACAGGGTCATTCACCCCTCCACTTT
NA,NA,TRBJ1-5,15,TRBV6-5,CASSYSKILGQPQHF,TGTGCCAGCAGTTACTCGAAGATTCTCGGTCAGCCCCAGCATTTT
NA,NA,TRBJ1-2,13,TRBV5-5,CASTGTGFYGYTF,TGTGCCAGCACCGGAACAGGGTTCTATGGCTACACCTTC
NA,NA,TRBJ1-5,14,TRBV19,CASSMSGYPQPQHF,TGTGCCAGTAGTATGTCGGGGTATCCTCAGCCCCAGCATTTT
NA,NA,TRBJ1-2,12,TRBV12-3/TRBV12-4,CASSFRSSGYTF,TGTGCCAGCAGTTTTCGGTCTTCTGGCTACACCTTC
NA,NA,TRBJ1-2,15,TRBV27,CASRPGQGFIYGYTF,TGTGCCAGCAGGCCCGGGCAGGGGTTTATCTATGGCTACACCTTC
NA,NA,TRBJ2-2,14,TRBV9,CASSVQGKSGELFF,TGTGCCAGCAGCGTGCAGGGCAAGTCCGGGGAGCTGTTTTTT
NA,NA,TRBJ1-1,14,TRBV28,CASSLFQGSTEAFF,TGTGCCAGCAGTCTCTTCCAGGGTTCGACTGAAGCTTTCTTT
NA,NA,TRBJ1-2,11,TRBV2,CASSDSYGYTF,TGTGCCAGCAGTGACAGCTATGGCTACACCTTC
TRBD2,NA,TRBJ2-1,16,TRBV19,CASSVSGTSGKNEQFF,TGTGCCAGTAGTGTTTCCGGGACTAGCGGGAAAAATGAGCAGTTCTTC
TRBD2,NA,TRBJ2-3,15,TRBV7-2,CASSFSGTRDRPQYF,TGTGCCAGCAGCTTTTCTGGGACTAGGGACCGTCCGCAGTATTTT
TRBD2,NA,TRBJ2-7,15,TRBV7-6,CASSLGASGNYEQYF,TGTGCCAGCAGCTTAGGGGCTAGCGGGAACTACGAGCAGTACTTC
TRBD2,NA,TRBJ2-5,18,TRBV27,CASSFGLTSGRAGETQYF,TGTGCCAGCAGTTTCGGGTTAACTAGCGGGAGGGCTGGGGAGACCCAGTACTTC
NA,NA,TRBJ1-1,16,TRBV4-2,CASSQENQALDTEAFF,TGTGCCAGCAGCCAAGAAAACCAGGCGTTGGACACTGAAGCTTTCTTT
NA,NA,TRBJ1-4,15,TRBV27,CASSPLSGSNEKLFF,TGTGCCAGCAGCCCCCTCTCAGGAAGTAATGAAAAACTGTTTTTT
TRBD2,NA,TRBJ2-1,13,TRBV24-1,CATETSGHNEQFF,TGTGCCACCGAGACTAGCGGTCACAATGAGCAGTTCTTC
NA,once,TRBJ2-4,15,TRBV18,CASSLTQKNKNIQYF,TGTGCCAGCTCACTCACCCAGAAAAATAAAAACATTCAGTACTTC
NA,NA,TRBJ2-1,12,TRBV13,CASSPRVREQFF,TGTGCCAGCAGCCCCCGGGTAAGAGAGCAGTTCTTC
TRBD2,NA,TRBJ2-1,14,TRBV6-5,CATTNSGRNNEQFF,TGTGCCACTACTAACAGCGGGAGAAACAATGAGCAGTTCTTC
NA,once,TRBJ2-3,16,TRBV7-6,CASSFRIGGATDTQYF,TGTGCCAGCAGCTTTCGTATTGGCGGAGCCACAGATACGCAGTATTTT
NA,once,TRBJ1-3,10,TRBV28,CASGTELLYF,TGTGCCAGCGGTACAGAGCTTTTATATTTT
TRBD2,NA,TRBJ2-7,16,TRBV11-2,CASSLVTSGPYYEQYF,TGTGCCAGCAGCTTAGTGACTAGCGGCCCCTACTACGAGCAGTACTTC
NA,NA,TRBJ2-2,10,TRBV25-1,CASASGELFF,TGTGCCAGCGCCAGCGGGGAGCTGTTTTTT
TRBD1,NA,TRBJ2-2,16,TRBV3-1/TRBV3-2,CASTIDRGLNTGELFF,TGTGCCAGCACCATCGACAGGGGGCTCAACACCGGGGAGCTGTTTTTT